The 21 T cell receptor beta chains given below trace back to one sample, sequenced in a study of CXCR3-negative and CXCR3-positive naive CD8 T cells. Preparation of TRB cDNA libraries relied on 5' RACE carrying UMI labels. TCRdb reprocessed the 5' RACE reads, with one entry per CDR3 protein and no DNA. The repertoire table contains about 26,000 distinct CDR3 sequences. Sequencing was carried out using naive CXCR3- CD8+ T cells from blood. Subset denoted: CD45RO-CCR7+CD27+CD95- naive CD8+ T cells lacking CXCR3 (TNR3-). Receptors were obtained from a human donor in good health. Some clones in this sample may be carry-over from other donors' samples.

The rearrangement uses TRBV29-1 and TRBJ2-1; checking the TCRdb D call of TRBD2 is not possible without DNA. The germline gives CDR1 SQVTM, CDR2 ANQGSEA. There are 14 residues in the CDR3. The CDR3 spells CSVVMREGRNEQFF.

The V gene is TRBV12-3 or TRBV12-4, the J gene TRBJ2-3. This CDR3 has 14 residues. The CDR3 loop is CASSFGAERDTQYF.

The chain joins TRBV29-1 to TRBJ2-7. Looked up from germline, CDR1 is SQVTM and CDR2 is ANQGSEA. The length of the CDR3 is 14 residues. CDR3 sequence reads: CSVEGTVIRGEQYF.

The V call is TRBV4-3, the J call TRBJ2-7; TCRdb's D gene call, TRBD1, goes unchecked for lack of DNA. The germline V gene has CDR1 LGHNA and CDR2 YSLEER. The CDR3 is 16 amino acids. This CDR3 reads CASSQDRGQGSSEQYF.

The chain links TRBV9 to TRBJ1-1. The length of the CDR3 is 14 residues. The germline V gene encodes CDR1 SGDLS and CDR2 YYNGEE. CDR3 residues: CASSVVDENTEAFF.

This clonotype is called medium-sized based on its frequency. This sequence joins TRBV11-3 and TRBJ2-7; lacking DNA, the TRBD1 call made by TCRdb goes unchecked. This CDR3 is 13 amino acids long. Germline CDR1 reads SGHNT; CDR2 reads YENEEA. The chain's CDR3 is CASSLNPPYEQYF.

This chain connects TRBV6-5 to TRBJ1-1; TCRdb's D call, TRBD1, is unchecked because there is no DNA. The CDR3 is 14 residues long. The V gene's germline CDR1 is MNHEY and CDR2 SVGAGI. The CDR3 protein is CASTLGQINTEAFF.

The chain is built from TRBV14 and TRBJ2-1; TCRdb's D call, TRBD1, is unchecked because there is no DNA. Germline-derived CDR1 and CDR2 are SGHDN and FVKESK. The CDR3 has 15 amino acids. CDR3 residues: CASSQIGTAYNEQFF.

V usage is TRBV7-6 and J usage is TRBJ2-1; TCRdb names TRBD1, which stays unverified in the absence of DNA. Germline CDR1 reads SGHVS; CDR2 reads FNYEAQ. CDR3 size: 17 residues. The CDR3 loop is CASSTGKGGATYNEQFF.

This rearrangement joins TRBV18 to TRBJ2-3. Per germline, CDR1 KGHSH and CDR2 LQKENI. The CDR3 sequence is 13 residues long. CDR3 amino acids: CASSLLLTDTQYF.

This rearrangement joins TRBV7-2 to TRBJ2-3; TCRdb's D call of TRBD1 is untestable without DNA. Germline V gene data show CDR1 as SGHTA and CDR2 as FQGNSA. The CDR3 covers 15 residues. CDR3 sequence: CASSFGGGQEYTQYF. The full variable domain, its missing parts supplied by reference TRBV7-2 and TRBJ2-3, is GAGVSQSPSNKVTEKGKDVELRCDPISGHTALYWYRQSLGQGLEFLIYFQGNSAPDKSGLPSDRFSAERTGGSVSTLTIQRTQQEDSAVYLCASSFGGGQEYTQYFGPGTRLTVL.

The rearrangement links TRBV29-1 to TRBJ2-3; the TCRdb call, TRBD1, lacks DNA for checking. The germline gives CDR1 SQVTM, CDR2 ANQGSEA. The CDR3 is 16 residues long. The CDR3 spells CSVEGVDLKGTDTQYF.

The CDR3 loop is CASSLAVLAGVTDTQYF. The rearrangement links TRBV7-2 to TRBJ2-3; no DNA is available, so the TRBD2 call from TCRdb remains unchecked. Germline values: CDR1 SGHTA, CDR2 FQGNSA. The CDR3 is made up of 17 amino acids.

In terms of frequency, this clonotype is medium-sized (0.01 to 0.1%). The V call is TRBV4-1, the J call TRBJ1-1; the D call of TRBD1 rests on TCRdb alone, since no DNA is present to check it. CDR1 is MGHRA and CDR2 is YSYEKL in the germline V gene. CDR3 size: 16 residues. CDR3 sequence reads: CASSQVTGQGNTEAFF.

The chain joins TRBV27 to TRBJ2-7; the D gene TCRdb calls, TRBD1, cannot be checked with no DNA. This CDR3 is built from 16 residues. Germline V gene lookup returns CDR1 MNHEY and CDR2 SMNVEV (reference sequence). This CDR3 is CASSVGAGTAFYEQYF.

The chain carries TRBV27 and TRBJ1-2; TCRdb's D call of TRBD1 is untestable without DNA. CDR1 and CDR2 (germline): MNHEY, SMNVEV (reference sequence). The CDR3 has 13 residues. The CDR3 region is CASSFQGAGGYTF.

This clonotype is called medium-sized based on its frequency. The chain links TRBV7-3 to TRBJ1-1; TCRdb's D call, TRBD1, is unchecked because there is no DNA. Germline V gene lookup returns CDR1 SGHTA and CDR2 FQGTGA. This CDR3 is 11 amino acids long. This CDR3 is CASSKGGEAFF.

The chain's CDR3 is CASSLETGGKTQYF. V is TRBV5-1 and J is TRBJ2-5; TCRdb gives TRBD1 as the D gene, but with no DNA this cannot be confirmed. The CDR3 spans 14 residues. Per the germline V gene, CDR1 is SGHRS and CDR2 is YFSETQ.

The chain links TRBV7-2 to TRBJ2-3; checking the TCRdb D call of TRBD1 is not possible without DNA. Germline assignment: CDR1 SGHTA and CDR2 FQGNSA. The CDR3 runs 15 residues. The CDR3 here is CASSLVWGNTDTQYF.

The J gene is TRBJ2-2, the V gene TRBV28; TCRdb calls TRBD2, which cannot be checked without DNA. The germline V gene encodes CDR1 MDHEN and CDR2 SYDVKM. This CDR3 is 17 amino acids long. The chain's CDR3 is CASRPPGLAGSSGELFF.

The chain uses TRBV12-3 or TRBV12-4 and TRBJ1-5. The CDR3 covers 17 residues. The CDR3 here is CARGPDGYVLGNQPQHF.